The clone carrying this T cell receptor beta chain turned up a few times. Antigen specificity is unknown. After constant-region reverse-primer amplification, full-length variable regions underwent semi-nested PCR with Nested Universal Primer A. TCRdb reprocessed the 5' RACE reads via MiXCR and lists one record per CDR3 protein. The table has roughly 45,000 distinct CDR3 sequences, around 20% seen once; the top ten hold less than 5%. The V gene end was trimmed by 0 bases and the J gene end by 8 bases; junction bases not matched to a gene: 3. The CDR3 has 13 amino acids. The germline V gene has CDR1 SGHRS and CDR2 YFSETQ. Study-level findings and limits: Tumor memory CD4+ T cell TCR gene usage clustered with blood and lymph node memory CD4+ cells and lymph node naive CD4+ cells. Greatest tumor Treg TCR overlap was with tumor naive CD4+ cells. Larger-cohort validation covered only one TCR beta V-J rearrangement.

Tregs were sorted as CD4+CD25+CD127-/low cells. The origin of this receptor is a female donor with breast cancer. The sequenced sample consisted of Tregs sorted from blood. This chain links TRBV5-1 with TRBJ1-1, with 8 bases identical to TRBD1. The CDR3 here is CASSLGRDREAFF. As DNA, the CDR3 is TGCGCCAGCAGCTTGGGGAGGGACAGGGAAGCTTTCTTT.